The rows below give T cell receptor beta chains drawn from one sample of a study of T cells in Graves' hyperthyroidism and ophthalmopathy. Each CDR3 protein gets one entry after TCRdb re-called the multiplex PCR reads with MiXCR. In the table there are 300,000 to 400,000 distinct CDR3 sequences, 14% of which are singletons. Sequencing was done on a sample of blood. The receptors were sampled from a woman in her 30s with Graves' hyperthyroidism. Both conserved end residues are part of each CDR3. D genes are given only for firm matches. Rows may omit the clone size; those that give it use once, few, many or a size class.

>TRBV11-2|few|TRBJ2-1|NA
CASTQSFYTVQEQFF
TGTGCCAGCACGCAAAGCTTTTACACGGTGCAGGAGCAGTTCTTC
>TRBV5-5|NA|TRBJ2-2|NA
CASSLVPDGELFF
TGTGCCAGCAGCTTGGTTCCCGACGGGGAGCTGTTTTTT
>TRBV7-2|few|TRBJ2-3|TRBD2
CASSRGSGGTDTQYF
TGTGCCAGCAGCCGAGGGAGCGGGGGCACAGATACGCAGTATTTT
>TRBV6-1|few|TRBJ2-2|NA
CATGTTNTGELFF
TGTGCCACCGGGACGACTAACACCGGGGAGCTGTTTTTT
>TRBV7-3|few|TRBJ2-1|TRBD2
CASSPRRLAGMDNEQFF
TGTGCCAGCAGCCCTAGAAGACTAGCGGGAATGGACAATGAGCAGTTCTTC
>TRBV20-1|few|TRBJ2-4|TRBD1
CSASDPTGVRDIQYF
TGCAGTGCTAGTGACCCGACAGGGGTTAGGGACATTCAGTACTTC
>TRBV2|NA|TRBJ2-3|NA
CASSEGAGVNTDTQYF
TGTGCCAGCAGTGAAGGGGCGGGCGTCAACACAGATACGCAGTATTTT
>TRBV18|NA|TRBJ2-1|TRBD2
CASSTSGSSYNEQFF
TGTGCCAGCTCAACTAGCGGGAGCTCCTACAATGAGCAGTTCTTC
>TRBV20-1|few|TRBJ2-1|TRBD2
CSGSSGSSYNEQFF
TGCAGTGGATCTAGCGGAAGCTCCTACAATGAGCAGTTCTTC
>TRBV5-1|once|TRBJ1-1|NA
CASSLQGGLGTEAFF
TGCGCCAGCAGCTTACAGGGTGGGTTGGGCACTGAAGCTTTCTTT
>TRBV19|few|TRBJ2-4|TRBD2
CASSTTVGVGSGSYAKNIQYF
TGTGCCAGTAGCACGACCGTTGGGGTGGGTAGCGGGAGCTATGCCAAAAACATTCAGTACTTC
>TRBV5-1|few|TRBJ1-4|NA
CASSSADGLNEKLFF
TGCGCCAGCAGCTCCGCAGACGGGTTGAATGAAAAACTGTTTTTT
>TRBV12-5|few|TRBJ1-2|TRBD1
CARVQGTDSNYGYTF
TGTGCTAGGGTTCAAGGGACAGACAGTAACTATGGCTACACCTTC
>TRBV14|NA|TRBJ2-2|NA
CASSQTQIGELFF
TGTGCCAGCAGCCAGACCCAGATCGGGGAGCTGTTTTTT
>TRBV20-1|few|TRBJ2-5|TRBD1
CSARVLTGVKETQYF
TGCAGTGCTAGAGTCTTGACAGGGGTTAAAGAGACCCAGTACTTC
>TRBV27|many|TRBJ2-3|TRBD2
CASSLRLAGVMRTDTQYF
TGTGCCAGCAGTCTCAGACTAGCGGGAGTAATGAGGACAGATACGCAGTATTTT
>TRBV5-1|NA|TRBJ2-3|TRBD1
CASSLEGQITDTQYF
TGCGCCAGCAGCTTGGAGGGACAGATCACAGATACGCAGTATTTT
>TRBV2|many|TRBJ2-1|TRBD2
CASIGRWNNEQFF
TGTGCCAGCATCGGGAGGTGGAACAATGAGCAGTTCTTC
>TRBV6-5|NA|TRBJ2-5|NA
CASSSPGRSYTQYF
TGTGCCAGCAGTTCCCCGGGACGTTCATATACCCAGTACTTC
>TRBV6-1|many|TRBJ2-6|NA
CASSSSGAIILWANVLTF
TGTGCCAGCTCGAGTTCCGGGGCTATTATACTTTGGGCCAACGTCCTGACTTTC
>TRBV14|few|TRBJ2-7|NA
CASSQGSRDNLVKQYF
TGTGCCAGCAGCCAAGGCTCCCGGGACAACTTGGTCAAGCAGTACTTC
>TRBV28|many|TRBJ2-5|NA
CASSPGHTGDF
TGTGCCAGCAGTCCTGGACACACTGGGGACTTC
>TRBV15|many|TRBJ1-5|NA
CATSRRRGQPQHF
TGTGCCACCAGCAGAAGGAGGGGACAGCCCCAGCATTTT
>TRBV20-1|many|TRBJ2-7|NA
CSAARGGGLKEQYF
TGCAGTGCTGCCAGGGGAGGGGGCCTGAAAGAGCAGTACTTC
>TRBV24-1|many|TRBJ2-2|NA
CATSDGGELFF
TGTGCCACCAGTGACGGCGGGGAGCTGTTTTTT
>TRBV28|few|TRBJ1-6|NA
CASSSTNSPLHF
TGTGCCAGCAGTTCCACCAATTCACCCCTCCACTTT
>TRBV7-2|NA|TRBJ2-7|NA
CASRLLVGRGRYSYEQYF
TGTGCCAGCAGGCTCCTTGTCGGCAGGGGCCGTTACTCCTACGAGCAGTACTTC
>TRBV20-1|many|TRBJ1-2|NA
CSASRRDYGYTF
TGCAGTGCTAGCCGACGGGACTATGGCTACACCTTC
>TRBV12-3/TRBV12-4|NA|TRBJ1-3|NA
CASSLYGSSNGNTIHF
TGTGCCAGCAGTTTATACGGTTCATCTAATGGAAACACCATACATTTT
>TRBV28|few|TRBJ2-5|TRBD2
CASSLEGTSVETQYF
TGTGCCAGCAGTTTAGAGGGGACTAGCGTAGAGACCCAGTACTTC
>TRBV6-2/TRBV6-3|many|TRBJ1-2|NA
CASSRGFDGVYGYTF
TGTGCCAGCAGTCGAGGATTCGACGGAGTATATGGCTACACCTTC
>TRBV5-1|NA|TRBJ2-1|TRBD1
CASSRDLSTGGPFF
TGCGCCAGCAGCCGAGACCTATCGACAGGGGGACCGTTCTTC
>TRBV7-2|many|TRBJ2-1|NA
CASKPGSAYNEQFF
TGTGCCAGCAAGCCGGGGTCGGCCTACAATGAGCAGTTCTTC
>TRBV6-1|many|TRBJ2-7|NA
CASRSPTAYEQYF
TGTGCCAGCAGGAGCCCTACAGCCTACGAGCAGTACTTC
>TRBV18|NA|TRBJ2-7|NA
CASSLQGQGYEQYF
TGTGCCAGCTCATTGCAGGGGCAGGGGTACGAGCAGTACTTC
>TRBV9|few|TRBJ2-7|TRBD2
CASSVGRGSGSLDEQYF
TGTGCCAGCAGCGTAGGACGGGGGAGCGGGAGTCTAGACGAGCAGTACTTC
>TRBV14|many|TRBJ2-7|NA
CASSQTVGSPLYEQYF
TGTGCCAGCAGCCAAACTGTAGGCAGCCCGCTTTACGAGCAGTACTTC
>TRBV5-1|NA|TRBJ2-1|TRBD2
CASSLDPRGIYNEQFF
TGCGCCAGCAGCTTGGACCCGCGGGGGATTTACAATGAGCAGTTCTTC
>TRBV20-1|many|TRBJ2-7|NA
CSAIFAGTPYEQYF
TGCAGTGCCATTTTCGCCGGGACGCCCTACGAGCAGTACTTC
>TRBV28|NA|TRBJ2-7|TRBD2
CASSFPARLAGSSYEQYF
TGTGCCAGCAGTTTCCCCGCCAGACTAGCTGGGAGCTCCTACGAGCAGTACTTC
>TRBV20-1|few|TRBJ1-2|NA
CSAVVINYGYTF
TGCAGTGCGGTCGTGATTAACTATGGCTACACCTTC
>TRBV11-2|many|TRBJ2-4|TRBD2
CASSNLAGGDIQYF
TGTGCCAGCAGCAATCTAGCGGGAGGAGACATTCAGTACTTC
>TRBV20-1|NA|TRBJ2-1|NA
CSAMGLGLEFF
TGCAGTGCGATGGGACTGGGACTCGAGTTCTTC
>TRBV29-1|few|TRBJ2-7|TRBD2
CSAETSDYEQYF
TGCAGCGCTGAAACTAGCGACTACGAGCAGTACTTC
>TRBV6-1|many|TRBJ1-5|NA
CASSEGGNQPQHF
TGTGCCAGCAGTGAAGGGGGGAATCAGCCCCAGCATTTT
>TRBV6-2/TRBV6-3|many|TRBJ1-6|NA
CASSEQQGGRSPLHF
TGTGCCAGCAGTGAGCAACAGGGAGGTCGTTCACCCCTCCACTTT